This T cell receptor (beta chain) was recorded in a study of cytomegalovirus exposure and HLA in healthy donors. At the level of the study: Around 180 million T cells yielded 117 million unique TCR beta sequences in earlier analysis. Inside one of the first data releases sat about 85 million unique TCRs taken from HLA-typed donors. Study-wide findings and caveats: Equally common other TCR beta chains were less clonally expanded than HLA-associated ones, a later analysis found. Productive rates of about 87% or about 30% were seen for most TCR beta V segments in an earlier analysis.

With 60 Vbeta and 13 Jbeta primers, the PCR was carried out. The data were produced by immunoSEQ multiplex PCR, yet TCRdb's version contains in-frame clones alone and is incomplete. The sample has 150,000 to 200,000 clones; 80% to 85% are singletons. Details on this clone: As yet, its antigen is unknown.

The sequence came from a boy aged 2 to 10 in good health and CMV-seronegative. The sequenced material came from PBMCs.

The CDR3 DNA reads TGTGCCAGCAGCCCCCGGACTAGCGGGTCCACAGATACGCAGTATTTT. Its translation: CASSPRTSGSTDTQYF. The chain combines TRBV5-4 with TRBJ2-3, with 11 bases matching TRBD2. Germline V gene data show CDR1 as SGHNT and CDR2 as YYREEE (reference sequence). J lost 2 bases, V lost 4 bases, and 6 bases had no gene match. This CDR3 region has 16 residues.